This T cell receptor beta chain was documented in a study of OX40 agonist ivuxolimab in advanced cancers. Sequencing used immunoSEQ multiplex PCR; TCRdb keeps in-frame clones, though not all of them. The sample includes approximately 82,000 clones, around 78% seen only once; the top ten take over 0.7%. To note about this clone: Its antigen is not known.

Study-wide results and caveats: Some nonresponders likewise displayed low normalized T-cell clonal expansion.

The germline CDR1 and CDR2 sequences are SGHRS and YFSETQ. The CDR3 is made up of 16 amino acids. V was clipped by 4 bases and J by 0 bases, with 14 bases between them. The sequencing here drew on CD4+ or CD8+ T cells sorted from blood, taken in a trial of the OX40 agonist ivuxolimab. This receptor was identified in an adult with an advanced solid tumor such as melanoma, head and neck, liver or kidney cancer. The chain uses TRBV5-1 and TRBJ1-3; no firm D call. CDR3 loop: CASSVSDGSSGNTIYF. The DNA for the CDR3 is TGCGCCAGCAGCGTCTCGGACGGATCCTCTGGAAACACCATATATTTT.